The rows below give T cell receptor beta chains drawn from one sample of a study of identifying expanded T cells in peripheral blood. Repertoires were generated with immunoSEQ multiplex PCR, while TCRdb's copy carries only in-frame clones and drops some. The table shows more than 85,000 clones, with roughly 90% occurring only once. The sequenced sample was blood. These receptors all come from a person between 18 and 70 years old in good health. Each CDR3 is given with its conserved first and last residue. The D gene is left open where the match is weak. Rows give clone size only sometimes, using once, few, many, or a class for an expanded clone.

-	TRBV29-1	-	12	TRBJ2-7	CSVRGNSYEQYF	TGCAGCGTTCGCGGCAACTCCTACGAGCAGTACTTC
-	TRBV10-1	once	13	TRBJ2-2	CASSEEGAGELFF	TGCGCCAGCAGTGAGGAGGGGGCCGGGGAGCTGTTTTTT
TRBD1	TRBV10-3	-	13	TRBJ1-2	CAISAGQLYGYTF	TGTGCCATCAGTGCGGGACAGTTATATGGCTACACCTTC
-	TRBV6-5	once	13	TRBJ2-7	CASSNKRDYEQYF	TGTGCCAGCAGTAATAAACGGGACTACGAGCAGTACTTC
-	TRBV6-5	-	13	TRBJ2-7	CASSYELRYEQYF	TGTGCCAGCAGTTACGAGTTGCGCTACGAGCAGTACTTC
TRBD1	TRBV5-6	once	12	TRBJ1-1	CASSIQGSEAFF	TGTGCCAGCAGCATACAGGGGTCTGAAGCTTTCTTT
TRBD1	TRBV2	-	14	TRBJ1-6	CASRGDSYNSPLHF	TGTGCCAGCAGGGGGGACAGCTATAATTCACCCCTCCACTTT
-	TRBV28	-	16	TRBJ1-1	CASSFPTAPYRFEAFF	TGTGCCAGCAGTTTTCCTACCGCCCCCTACAGATTTGAAGCTTTCTTT
-	TRBV19	-	15	TRBJ2-7	CASSIGQFLFYEQYF	TGTGCCAGTAGTATAGGACAGTTTCTATTCTACGAGCAGTACTTC
-	TRBV7-2	-	13	TRBJ2-2	CASSLGPTGELFF	TGTGCCAGCAGCTTAGGACCGACCGGGGAGCTGTTTTTT
TRBD1	TRBV9	-	14	TRBJ1-6	CASSENRGNSPLHF	TGTGCCAGCAGCGAAAACAGGGGTAATTCACCCCTCCACTTT
-	TRBV7-2	-	17	TRBJ1-3	CASSPSLSAFSGNTIYF	TGTGCCAGCAGCCCCAGCTTATCCGCATTCTCTGGAAACACCATATATTTT
-	TRBV7-9	-	11	TRBJ2-7	CASSPGIEQYF	TGTGCCAGCAGCCCCGGGATTGAGCAGTACTTC
TRBD1	TRBV18	few	16	TRBJ1-1	CASSLSLGQVNTEAFF	TGTGCCAGCTCACTTTCCTTGGGACAGGTGAACACTGAAGCTTTCTTT
-	TRBV18	-	13	TRBJ1-1	CASSIETNTEAFF	TGTGCCAGCTCAATTGAGACGAACACTGAAGCTTTCTTT
-	TRBV7-2	-	12	TRBJ1-1	CASSLYGGEAFF	TGTGCCAGCAGCTTATACGGGGGTGAAGCTTTCTTT
-	TRBV27	-	13	TRBJ2-1	CASSFPSANEQFF	TGTGCCAGCAGTTTCCCCTCGGCTAATGAGCAGTTCTTC
TRBD1	TRBV6-5	-	15	TRBJ2-7	CASSSLGQGAYEQYF	TGTGCCAGCAGTTCTCTGGGACAGGGGGCTTACGAGCAGTACTTC
TRBD2	TRBV19	-	14	TRBJ2-1	CASSLGGPGNEQFF	TGTGCCAGTAGTTTGGGAGGGCCCGGCAATGAGCAGTTCTTC
TRBD2	TRBV6-1	few	14	TRBJ2-3	CASSRSGVTDTQYF	TGTGCCAGCAGTAGAAGCGGGGTCACAGATACGCAGTATTTT
-	TRBV4-3	-	16	TRBJ1-1	CASSQDWRQTNTEAFF	TGCGCCAGCAGCCAAGATTGGCGCCAGACGAACACTGAAGCTTTCTTT
-	TRBV10-1	few	13	TRBJ2-7	CASSEKTTGEQYF	TGCGCCAGCAGTGAGAAGACTACGGGAGAGCAGTACTTC
-	TRBV7-9	few	15	TRBJ1-4	CASSPPLGANEKLFF	TGTGCCAGCAGCCCCCCTCTCGGGGCTAATGAAAAACTGTTTTTT
-	TRBV2	-	15	TRBJ1-5	CASTRQVQSNQPQHF	TGTGCCAGCACCCGACAGGTTCAGAGCAATCAGCCCCAGCATTTT
TRBD1	TRBV4-1	-	16	TRBJ2-1	CASSLVGGAIWDEQFF	TGCGCCAGCAGCCTCGTAGGGGGCGCAATCTGGGATGAGCAGTTCTTC
TRBD2	TRBV19	once	15	TRBJ2-6	CASRGGDTGANVLTF	TGTGCCAGTAGGGGAGGGGATACTGGGGCCAACGTCCTGACTTTC
-	TRBV5-1	once	16	TRBJ1-6	CASRSSESSYNSPLHF	TGCGCCAGCAGGTCCTCCGAGAGCTCCTATAATTCACCCCTCCACTTT
-	TRBV9	-	14	TRBJ2-1	CASSASGTYNEQFF	TGTGCCAGCAGCGCAAGCGGCACCTACAATGAGCAGTTCTTC
TRBD2	TRBV5-1	-	15	TRBJ2-7	CASSLELAGVYEQYF	TGCGCCAGCAGCTTGGAACTAGCGGGAGTATACGAGCAGTACTTC
TRBD2	TRBV10-3	-	18	TRBJ2-5	CAISESRTSGSLVRTQYF	TGTGCCATCAGTGAGTCGCGGACTAGCGGGAGTCTTGTGAGGACCCAGTACTTC
TRBD2	TRBV5-1	-	15	TRBJ2-3	CASTESSGGTDTQYF	TGCGCCAGCACAGAATCTAGCGGGGGAACAGATACGCAGTATTTT
TRBD2	TRBV27	-	14	TRBJ2-7	CASSGGRAEYEQYF	TGTGCCAGCAGTGGCGGGAGGGCGGAGTACGAGCAGTACTTC
-	TRBV4-2	-	17	TRBJ2-6	CASSQEGQGTGANVLTF	TGTGCCAGCAGCCAAGAGGGTCAGGGGACTGGGGCCAACGTCCTGACTTTC
-	TRBV7-2	-	12	TRBJ2-1	CASSLTVNEQFF	TGTGCCAGCAGCTTAACGGTCAATGAGCAGTTCTTC
-	TRBV5-6	-	15	TRBJ1-1	CASSRTSARDTEAFF	TGTGCCAGCAGCAGGACATCGGCCCGAGACACTGAAGCTTTCTTT
-	TRBV7-9	-	17	TRBJ2-2	CASSWTRDGANTGELFF	TGTGCCAGCAGCTGGACTCGGGACGGAGCGAACACCGGGGAGCTGTTTTTT
-	TRBV6-6	-	15	TRBJ1-1	CASSYSERKDTEAFF	TGTGCCAGCAGTTACTCGGAGAGGAAGGACACTGAAGCTTTCTTT
-	TRBV7-6	-	15	TRBJ2-2	CASSLGVRHTGELFF	TGTGCCAGCAGCTTAGGTGTCAGACACACCGGGGAGCTGTTTTTT
-	TRBV19	once	15	TRBJ2-3	CASTPQAPHTDTQYF	TGTGCCAGTACCCCCCAGGCGCCCCACACAGATACGCAGTATTTT
TRBD2	TRBV7-9	-	13	TRBJ2-7	CASSYSGSYEQYF	TGTGCCAGCAGCTATAGCGGGAGTTACGAGCAGTACTTC
TRBD2	TRBV28	-	17	TRBJ2-5	CASTPWGLAGVEETQYF	TGTGCCAGCACCCCCTGGGGGCTAGCGGGAGTTGAGGAGACCCAGTACTTC
-	TRBV13	-	15	TRBJ2-6	CASTLTGGGANVLTF	TGTGCCAGCACCCTGACCGGGGGTGGGGCCAACGTCCTGACTTTC
-	TRBV11-2	-	14	TRBJ1-5	CASSLAGGNQPQHF	TGTGCCAGCAGCTTAGCTGGGGGAAATCAGCCCCAGCATTTT
-	TRBV10-3	-	13	TRBJ2-5	CAISPQGQETQYF	TGTGCCATCAGTCCACAGGGTCAAGAGACCCAGTACTTC
-	TRBV7-9	-	11	TRBJ1-2	CASSRNYGYTF	TGTGCCAGCTCCCGAAACTATGGCTACACCTTC
-	TRBV19	-	15	TRBJ2-2	CASSIWHRNTGELFF	TGTGCCAGTAGTATTTGGCATAGGAACACCGGGGAGCTGTTTTTT
TRBD2	TRBV5-4	-	15	TRBJ2-7	CASSPGLAIYYEQYF	TGTGCCAGCAGCCCGGGACTAGCGATATACTACGAGCAGTACTTC
TRBD2	TRBV6-5	once	15	TRBJ2-5	CASNPSSGNQETQYF	TGTGCCAGCAACCCCTCTAGCGGGAACCAAGAGACCCAGTACTTC
TRBD1	TRBV5-6	-	16	TRBJ2-7	CASSASGGDLLYEQYF	TGTGCCAGCAGCGCCTCAGGGGGCGACCTTCTCTACGAGCAGTACTTC
-	TRBV5-8	-	15	TRBJ1-5	CASSLVATADQPQHF	TGTGCCAGCAGCCTAGTGGCGACAGCTGACCAGCCCCAGCATTTT
TRBD2	TRBV9	-	20	TRBJ2-1	CASSAEAIFIPSGRGDEQFF	TGTGCCAGCAGCGCCGAGGCCATTTTCATCCCCAGCGGGAGGGGCGATGAGCAGTTCTTC
TRBD1	TRBV2	once	13	TRBJ2-7	CASTRDRVSEQYF	TGTGCCAGCACCCGGGACAGGGTGAGCGAGCAGTACTTC
-	TRBV19	-	15	TRBJ2-1	CASSSWTTSYNEQFF	TGTGCCAGTAGTTCCTGGACTACTTCCTACAATGAGCAGTTCTTC
-	TRBV7-2	-	12	TRBJ2-7	CASSLAWGKQYF	TGTGCCAGCAGCCTTGCTTGGGGGAAGCAGTACTTC